This paragraph covers one T cell receptor (beta chain) sequence. Its antigen is not identified. The entry originates in a study of cytomegalovirus exposure and HLA in healthy donors. Turning to the study itself: Unique TCR beta sequences numbering about 100 million came from 150 million to 200 million T cells in an earlier analysis. Broader study findings: Analyses of presence and absence presupposed an approximately uniform sequencing depth across donors. Cytomegalovirus-associated TCR beta chains were listed, numbering 164. In an earlier analysis, in some 500 donors, most V segments appeared productive either ~87% or ~30% of the time.

Germline CDR1 and CDR2: SNHLY and FYNNEI. Trimming stripped 8 bases from V and 3 bases from J, with 22 bases between. The CDR3 contains 16 residues. Researchers ran the PCR with 60 Vbeta and 13 Jbeta primers. Sequenced by immunoSEQ multiplex PCR; TCRdb stores in-frame clones only, minus some. This sample has 95,000 to 150,000 clones, with around four fifths found just once. The TCR originated in a man aged 18 to 30 in good health and CMV-seropositive. The genes are TRBV2 and TRBJ1-1; D gene ambiguous. Sequenced input: PBMCs. The CDR3: CASSLRSARGYTEAFF. In DNA, the CDR3 is TGTGCCAGCTCCTTGAGATCTGCCCGCGGGTACACTGAAGCTTTCTTT.